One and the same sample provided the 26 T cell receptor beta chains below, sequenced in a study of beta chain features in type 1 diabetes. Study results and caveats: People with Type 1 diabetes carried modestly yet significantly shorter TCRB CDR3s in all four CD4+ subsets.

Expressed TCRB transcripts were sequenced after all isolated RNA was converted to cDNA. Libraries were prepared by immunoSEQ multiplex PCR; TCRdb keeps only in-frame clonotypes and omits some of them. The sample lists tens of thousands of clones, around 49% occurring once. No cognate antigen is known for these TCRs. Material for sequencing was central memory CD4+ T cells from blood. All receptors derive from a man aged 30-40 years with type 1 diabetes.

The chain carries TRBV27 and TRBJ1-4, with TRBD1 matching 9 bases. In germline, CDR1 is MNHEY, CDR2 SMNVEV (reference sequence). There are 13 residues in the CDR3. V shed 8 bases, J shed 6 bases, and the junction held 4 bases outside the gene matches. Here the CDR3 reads CASQTGGHEKLFF. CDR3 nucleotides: TGTGCCAGCCAGACAGGGGGACATGAAAAACTGTTTTTT.

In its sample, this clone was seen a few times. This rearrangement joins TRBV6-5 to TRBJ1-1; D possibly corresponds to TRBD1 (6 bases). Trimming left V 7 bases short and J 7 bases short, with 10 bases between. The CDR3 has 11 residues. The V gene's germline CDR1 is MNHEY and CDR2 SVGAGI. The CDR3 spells CASTGQFEAFF. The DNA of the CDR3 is TGTGCCAGCACCGGACAGTTTGAAGCTTTCTTT.

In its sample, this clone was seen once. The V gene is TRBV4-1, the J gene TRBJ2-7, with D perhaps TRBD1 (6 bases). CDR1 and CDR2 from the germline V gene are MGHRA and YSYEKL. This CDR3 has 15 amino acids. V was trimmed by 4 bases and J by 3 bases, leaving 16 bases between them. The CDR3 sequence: CASSLNREGFYEQYF. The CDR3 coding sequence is TGCGCCAGCAGCCTCAACAGGGAAGGTTTCTACGAGCAGTACTTC.

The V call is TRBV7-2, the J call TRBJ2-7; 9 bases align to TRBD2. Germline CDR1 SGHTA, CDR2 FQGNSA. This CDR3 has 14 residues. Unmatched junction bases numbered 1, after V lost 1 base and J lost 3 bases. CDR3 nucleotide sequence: TGTGCCAGCAGCTTAGAGACTAGCGGCTACGAGCAGTACTTC. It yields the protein CASSLETSGYEQYF.

The CDR3 nucleotides read TGTGCCAGCAGCTTAAGGGGTTCGGAAAATTCACCCCTCCACTTT. It yields the protein CASSLRGSENSPLHF. V and J are TRBV13 and TRBJ1-6; TRBD1 is a possible D gene (5 bases). Trimming pared 2 bases from V and 7 bases from J, leaving 12 bases between. Germline V CDR1 and CDR2: PRHDT, FYEKMQ (reference sequence). This CDR3 region has 15 residues.

CDR3 region: CASNPGQANTGELFF. Written as DNA, the CDR3 is TGTGCCAGCAATCCGGGACAGGCGAACACCGGGGAGCTGTTTTTT. V gene TRBV6-6 combines with J gene TRBJ2-2, with 8 bases lining up with TRBD1. Germline values: CDR1 MNHNY, CDR2 SVGAGI (reference sequence). The junction had 4 bases not matched to a gene; V was cut back by 7 bases and J by 0 bases. The CDR3 has 15 residues.

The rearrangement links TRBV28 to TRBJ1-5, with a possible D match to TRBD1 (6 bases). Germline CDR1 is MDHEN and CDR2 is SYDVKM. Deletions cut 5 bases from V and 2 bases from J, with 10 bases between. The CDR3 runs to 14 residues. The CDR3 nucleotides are TGTGCCAGCAGTCCTACAGGGCGCAATCAGCCCCAGCATTTT. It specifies CASSPTGRNQPQHF.

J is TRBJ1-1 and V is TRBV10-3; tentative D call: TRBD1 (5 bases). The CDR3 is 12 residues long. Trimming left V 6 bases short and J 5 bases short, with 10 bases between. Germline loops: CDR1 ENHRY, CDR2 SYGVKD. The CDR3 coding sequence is TGTGCCATCAGCCAGGGAAAAACTGAAGCTTTCTTT. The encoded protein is CAISQGKTEAFF.

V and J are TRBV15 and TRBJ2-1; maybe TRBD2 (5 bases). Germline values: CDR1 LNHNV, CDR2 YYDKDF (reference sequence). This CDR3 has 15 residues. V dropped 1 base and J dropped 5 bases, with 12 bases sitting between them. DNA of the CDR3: TGTGCCACCAGCAGAGTTATCGGGGAAAACAATGAGCAGTTCTTC. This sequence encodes CATSRVIGENNEQFF.

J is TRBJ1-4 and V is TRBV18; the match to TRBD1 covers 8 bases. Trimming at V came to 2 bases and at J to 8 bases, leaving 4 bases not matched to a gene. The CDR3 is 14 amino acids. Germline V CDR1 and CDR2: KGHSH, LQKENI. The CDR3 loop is CASSPDRGFEKLFF. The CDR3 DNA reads TGTGCCAGCTCACCAGACAGGGGTTTCGAAAAACTGTTTTTT.

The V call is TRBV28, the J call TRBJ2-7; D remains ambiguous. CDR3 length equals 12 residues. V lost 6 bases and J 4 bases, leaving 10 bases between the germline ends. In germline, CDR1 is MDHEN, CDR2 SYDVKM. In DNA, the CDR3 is TGTGCCAGCAGCCCCCTCGGGTACGAGCAGTACTTC. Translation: CASSPLGYEQYF.

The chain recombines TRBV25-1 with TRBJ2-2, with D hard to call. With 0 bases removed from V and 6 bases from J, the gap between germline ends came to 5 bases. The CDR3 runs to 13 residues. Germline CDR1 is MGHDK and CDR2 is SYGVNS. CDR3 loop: CASSEYEAGELFF. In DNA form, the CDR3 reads TGTGCCAGCAGTGAATATGAGGCCGGGGAGCTGTTTTTT.

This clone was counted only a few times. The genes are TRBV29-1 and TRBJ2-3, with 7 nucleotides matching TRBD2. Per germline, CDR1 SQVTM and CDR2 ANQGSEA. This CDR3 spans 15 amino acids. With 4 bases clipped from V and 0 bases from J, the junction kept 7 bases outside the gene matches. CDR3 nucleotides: TGCAGCGTTGTCCCACCGGGAGGAAGCACAGATACGCAGTATTTT. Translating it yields CSVVPPGGSTDTQYF.

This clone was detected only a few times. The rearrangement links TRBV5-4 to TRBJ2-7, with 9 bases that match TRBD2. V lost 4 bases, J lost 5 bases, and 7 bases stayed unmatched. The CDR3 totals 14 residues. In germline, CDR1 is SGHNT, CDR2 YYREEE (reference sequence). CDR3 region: CASSHSGSFNEQYF. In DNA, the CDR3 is TGTGCCAGCAGCCATAGCGGGAGTTTTAACGAGCAGTACTTC.

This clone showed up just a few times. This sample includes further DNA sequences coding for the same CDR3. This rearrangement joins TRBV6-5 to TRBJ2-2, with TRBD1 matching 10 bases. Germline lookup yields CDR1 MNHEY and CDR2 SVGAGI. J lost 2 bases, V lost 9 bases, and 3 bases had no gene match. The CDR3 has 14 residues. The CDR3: CASRDRGNTGELFF. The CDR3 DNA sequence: TGTGCCAGTAGGGACAGGGGCAACACCGGGGAGCTGTTTTTT.

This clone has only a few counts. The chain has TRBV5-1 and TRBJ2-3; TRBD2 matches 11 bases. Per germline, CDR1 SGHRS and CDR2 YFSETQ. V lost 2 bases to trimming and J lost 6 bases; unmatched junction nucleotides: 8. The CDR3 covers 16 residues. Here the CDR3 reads CASSFTSGGLRDTQYF. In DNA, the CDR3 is TGCGCCAGCAGCTTTACTAGCGGGGGCCTCAGGGATACGCAGTATTTT.

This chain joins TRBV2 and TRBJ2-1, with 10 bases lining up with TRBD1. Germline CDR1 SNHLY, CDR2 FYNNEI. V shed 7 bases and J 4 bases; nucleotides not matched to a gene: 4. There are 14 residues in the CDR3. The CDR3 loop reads CASKGTGVYNEQFF. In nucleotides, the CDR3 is TGTGCCAGCAAAGGGACAGGGGTATACAATGAGCAGTTCTTC.

Here the CDR3 reads CATKQGLGTDTQYF. CDR3 coding DNA: TGTGCCACGAAACAGGGCCTTGGCACAGATACGCAGTATTTT. This rearrangement joins TRBV15 to TRBJ2-3, with D perhaps TRBD1 (6 bases). The CDR3 covers 14 residues. CDR1 LNHNV and CDR2 YYDKDF come from the germline V gene (reference sequence). The V end lost 9 bases, the J end lost 1 base, and 14 bases lay between the germline ends.

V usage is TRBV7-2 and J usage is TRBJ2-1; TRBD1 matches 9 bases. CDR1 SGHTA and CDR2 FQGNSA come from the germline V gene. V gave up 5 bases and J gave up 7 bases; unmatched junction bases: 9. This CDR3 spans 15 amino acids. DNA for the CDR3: TGTGCCAGCAGCATTAGACAGGGGGTTAGGAATGAGCAGTTCTTC. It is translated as CASSIRQGVRNEQFF.

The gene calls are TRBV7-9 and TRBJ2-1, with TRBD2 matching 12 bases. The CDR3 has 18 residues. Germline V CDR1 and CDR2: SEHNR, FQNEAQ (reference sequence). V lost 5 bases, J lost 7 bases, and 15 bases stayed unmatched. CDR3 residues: CASSLPFRLAGVGNEQFF. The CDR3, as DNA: TGTGCCAGCAGCCTCCCGTTCCGACTAGCGGGAGTAGGGAATGAGCAGTTCTTC.

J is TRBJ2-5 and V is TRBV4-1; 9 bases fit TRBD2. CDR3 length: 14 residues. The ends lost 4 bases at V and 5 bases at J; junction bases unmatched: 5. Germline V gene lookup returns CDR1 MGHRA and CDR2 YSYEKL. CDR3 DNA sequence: TGCGCCAGCAGCCGCGGGGGGGCCGGGGAGACCCAGTACTTC. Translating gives CASSRGGAGETQYF.

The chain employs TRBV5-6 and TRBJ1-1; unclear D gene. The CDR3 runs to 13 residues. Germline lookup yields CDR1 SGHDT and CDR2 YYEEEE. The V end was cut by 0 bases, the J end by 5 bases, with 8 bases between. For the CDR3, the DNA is TGTGCCAGCAGCTTGGGAGAGGAGACTGAAGCTTTCTTT. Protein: CASSLGEETEAFF.

The CDR3 DNA follows: TGCGCCAGCAGCAGCGGACTAGCGGGACTTAATGACAATGAGCAGTTCTTC. Protein product: CASSSGLAGLNDNEQFF. This rearrangement joins TRBV5-1 to TRBJ2-1, with TRBD2 matching over 12 bases. CDR1 and CDR2 from the germline V gene are SGHRS and YFSETQ. The CDR3 has 17 amino acids. The junction had 10 bases not matched to a gene; V was cut back by 4 bases and J by 5 bases.

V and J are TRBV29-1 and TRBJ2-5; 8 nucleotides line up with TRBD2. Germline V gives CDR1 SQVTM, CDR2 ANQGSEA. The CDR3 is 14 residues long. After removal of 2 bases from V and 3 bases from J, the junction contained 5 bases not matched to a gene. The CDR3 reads CSVERGGSEETQYF. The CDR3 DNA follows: TGCAGCGTTGAACGGGGGGGATCGGAAGAGACCCAGTACTTC.

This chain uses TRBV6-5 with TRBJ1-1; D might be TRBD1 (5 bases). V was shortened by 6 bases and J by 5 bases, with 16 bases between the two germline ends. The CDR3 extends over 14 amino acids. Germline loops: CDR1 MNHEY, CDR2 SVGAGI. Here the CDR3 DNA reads TGTGCCAGCAGGGGCCTTCAGGGCGCAACTGAAGCTTTCTTT. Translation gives CASRGLQGATEAFF.

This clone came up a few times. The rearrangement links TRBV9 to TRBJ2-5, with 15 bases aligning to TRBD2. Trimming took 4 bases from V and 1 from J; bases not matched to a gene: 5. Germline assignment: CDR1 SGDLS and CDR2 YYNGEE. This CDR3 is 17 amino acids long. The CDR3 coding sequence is TGTGCCAGCAGCATTGGGACTAGCGGGGGGATCCAAGAGACCCAGTACTTC. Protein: CASSIGTSGGIQETQYF.